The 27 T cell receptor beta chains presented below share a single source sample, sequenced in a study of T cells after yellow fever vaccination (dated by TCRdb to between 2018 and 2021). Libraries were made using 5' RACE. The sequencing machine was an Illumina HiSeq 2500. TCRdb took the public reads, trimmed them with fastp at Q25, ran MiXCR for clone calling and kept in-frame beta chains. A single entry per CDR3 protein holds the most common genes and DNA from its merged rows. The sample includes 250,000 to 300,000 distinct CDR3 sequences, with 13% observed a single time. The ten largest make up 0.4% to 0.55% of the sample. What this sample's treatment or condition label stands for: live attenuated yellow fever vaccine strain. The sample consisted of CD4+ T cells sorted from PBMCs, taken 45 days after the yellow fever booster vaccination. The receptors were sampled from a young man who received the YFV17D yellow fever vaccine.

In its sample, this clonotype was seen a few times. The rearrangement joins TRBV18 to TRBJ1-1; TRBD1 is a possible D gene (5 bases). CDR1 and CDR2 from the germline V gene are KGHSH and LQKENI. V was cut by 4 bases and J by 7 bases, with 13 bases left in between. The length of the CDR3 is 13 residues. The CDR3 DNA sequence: TGTGCCAGCTCACTACCGGTTCAGGGTGAAGCTTTCTTT. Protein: CASSLPVQGEAFF.

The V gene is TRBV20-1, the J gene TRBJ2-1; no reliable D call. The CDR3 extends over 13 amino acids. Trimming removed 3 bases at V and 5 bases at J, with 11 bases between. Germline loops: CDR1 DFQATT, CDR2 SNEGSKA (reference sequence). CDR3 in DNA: TGCAGTGCTAGTAGGCCAGATAACAATGAGCAGTTCTTC. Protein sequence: CSASRPDNNEQFF.

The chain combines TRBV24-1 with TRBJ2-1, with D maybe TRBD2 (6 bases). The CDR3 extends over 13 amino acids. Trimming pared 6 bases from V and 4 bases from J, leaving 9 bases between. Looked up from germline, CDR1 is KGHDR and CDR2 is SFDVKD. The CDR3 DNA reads TGTGCCACCAGTCGGGACTGGTACAATGAGCAGTTCTTC. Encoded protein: CATSRDWYNEQFF.

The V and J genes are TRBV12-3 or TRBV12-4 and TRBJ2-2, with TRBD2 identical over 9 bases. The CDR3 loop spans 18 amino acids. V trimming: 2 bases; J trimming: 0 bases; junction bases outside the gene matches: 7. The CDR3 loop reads CASSLRLGLAANTGELFF. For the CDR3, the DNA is TGTGCCAGCAGTTTAAGGTTGGGACTAGCTGCGAACACCGGGGAGCTGTTTTTT.

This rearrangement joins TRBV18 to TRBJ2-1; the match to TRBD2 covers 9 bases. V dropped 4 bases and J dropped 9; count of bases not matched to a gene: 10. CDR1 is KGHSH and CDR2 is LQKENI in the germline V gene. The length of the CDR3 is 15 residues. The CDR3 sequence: CASSLPGLARLEQFF. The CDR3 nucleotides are TGTGCCAGCTCACTCCCGGGACTAGCCCGACTTGAGCAGTTCTTC.

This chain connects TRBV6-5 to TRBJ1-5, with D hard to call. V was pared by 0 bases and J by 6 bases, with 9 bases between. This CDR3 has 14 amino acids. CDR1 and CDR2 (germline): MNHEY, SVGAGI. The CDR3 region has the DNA TGTGCCAGCAGTTACTCCGCGGGGTCTCAGCCCCAGCATTTT. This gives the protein CASSYSAGSQPQHF.

Here the CDR3 DNA reads TGCAGTGTCCCAGGACTAGCGGGCACAGATACGCAGTATTTT. Translation: CSVPGLAGTDTQYF. J is TRBJ2-3 and V is TRBV20-1, with TRBD2 matching over 10 bases. Germline values: CDR1 DFQATT, CDR2 SNEGSKA (reference sequence). The J segment lost 1 base and the V segment lost 7 bases, leaving 5 bases of the junction unmatched. CDR3 size: 14 residues.

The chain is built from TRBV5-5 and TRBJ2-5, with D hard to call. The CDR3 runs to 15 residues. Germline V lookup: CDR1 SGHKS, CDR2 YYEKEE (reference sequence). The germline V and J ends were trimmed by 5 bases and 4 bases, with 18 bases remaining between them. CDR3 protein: CASRPGLTAVETQYF. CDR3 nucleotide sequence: TGTGCCAGCAGACCCGGCCTGACCGCCGTAGAGACCCAGTACTTC.

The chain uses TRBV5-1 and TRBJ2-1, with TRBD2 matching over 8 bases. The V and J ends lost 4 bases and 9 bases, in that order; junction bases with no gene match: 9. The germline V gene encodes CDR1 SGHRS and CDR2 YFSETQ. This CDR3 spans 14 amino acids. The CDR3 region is CASSREGVSFEQFF. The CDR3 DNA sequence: TGCGCCAGCAGCCGGGAGGGTGTCAGTTTTGAGCAGTTCTTC.

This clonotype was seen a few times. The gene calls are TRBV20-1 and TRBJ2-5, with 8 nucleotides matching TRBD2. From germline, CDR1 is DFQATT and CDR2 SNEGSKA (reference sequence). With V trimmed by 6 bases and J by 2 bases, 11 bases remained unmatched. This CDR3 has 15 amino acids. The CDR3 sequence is CSARRPSGPQETQYF. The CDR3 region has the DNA TGCAGTGCCAGACGCCCTAGCGGGCCACAAGAGACCCAGTACTTC.

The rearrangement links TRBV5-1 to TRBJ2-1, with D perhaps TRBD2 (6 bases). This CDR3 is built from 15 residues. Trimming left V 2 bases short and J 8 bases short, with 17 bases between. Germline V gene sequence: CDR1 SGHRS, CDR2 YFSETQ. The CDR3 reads CASSFELARSHEQFF. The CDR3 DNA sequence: TGCGCCAGCAGCTTTGAACTAGCAAGGTCCCATGAGCAGTTCTTC.

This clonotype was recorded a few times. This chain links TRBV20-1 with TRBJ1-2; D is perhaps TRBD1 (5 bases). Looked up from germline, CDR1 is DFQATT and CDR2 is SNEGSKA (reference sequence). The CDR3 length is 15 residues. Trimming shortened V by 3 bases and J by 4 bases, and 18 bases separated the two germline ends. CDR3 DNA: TGCAGTGCTAGGTCTGATAGGGGCCTCGGCTATGGCTACACCTTC. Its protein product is CSARSDRGLGYGYTF.

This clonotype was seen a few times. The CDR3 DNA reads TGTGCCAGCAGCGAGAAAGGAAACTCCTACGAGCAGTACTTC. This translates into CASSEKGNSYEQYF. This rearrangement joins TRBV7-9 to TRBJ2-7, with D hard to call. CDR3 size: 14 residues. CDR1 is SEHNR, CDR2 FQNEAQ, per germline (reference sequence). Trimming left V 5 bases short and J 0 bases short, with 11 bases between.

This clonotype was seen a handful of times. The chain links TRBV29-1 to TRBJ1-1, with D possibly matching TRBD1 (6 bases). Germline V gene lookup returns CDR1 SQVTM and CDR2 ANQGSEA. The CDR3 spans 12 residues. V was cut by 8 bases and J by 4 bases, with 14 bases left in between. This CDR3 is CSIRGRGTEAFF. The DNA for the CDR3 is TGCAGCATCCGGGGGCGCGGCACTGAAGCTTTCTTT.

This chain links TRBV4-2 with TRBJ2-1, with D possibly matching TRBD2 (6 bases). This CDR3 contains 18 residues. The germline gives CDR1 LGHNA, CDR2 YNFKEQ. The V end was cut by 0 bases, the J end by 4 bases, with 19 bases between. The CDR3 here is CASSQDRAVGSRYNEQFF. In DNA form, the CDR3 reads TGTGCCAGCAGCCAAGATCGAGCAGTCGGGAGTAGATACAATGAGCAGTTCTTC.

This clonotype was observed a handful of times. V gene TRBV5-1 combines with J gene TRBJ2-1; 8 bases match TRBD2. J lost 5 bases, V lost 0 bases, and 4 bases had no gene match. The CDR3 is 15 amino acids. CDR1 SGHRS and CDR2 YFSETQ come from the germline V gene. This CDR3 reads CASSLGFGRDNEQFF. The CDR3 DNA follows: TGCGCCAGCAGCTTGGGTTTCGGGAGGGACAATGAGCAGTTCTTC.

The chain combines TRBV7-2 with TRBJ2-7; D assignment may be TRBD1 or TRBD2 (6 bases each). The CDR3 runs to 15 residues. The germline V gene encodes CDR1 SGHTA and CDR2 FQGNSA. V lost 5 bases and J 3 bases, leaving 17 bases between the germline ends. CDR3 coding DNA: TGTGCCAGCAGCCGTACGGGGGCAACCCACTACGAGCAGTACTTC. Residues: CASSRTGATHYEQYF.

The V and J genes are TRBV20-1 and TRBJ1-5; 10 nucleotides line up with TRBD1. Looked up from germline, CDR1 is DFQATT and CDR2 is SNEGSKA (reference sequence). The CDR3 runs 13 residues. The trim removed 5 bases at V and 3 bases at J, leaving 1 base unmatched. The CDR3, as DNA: TGCAGTGCTGGGACAGGGGCCAATCAGCCCCAGCATTTT. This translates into CSAGTGANQPQHF.

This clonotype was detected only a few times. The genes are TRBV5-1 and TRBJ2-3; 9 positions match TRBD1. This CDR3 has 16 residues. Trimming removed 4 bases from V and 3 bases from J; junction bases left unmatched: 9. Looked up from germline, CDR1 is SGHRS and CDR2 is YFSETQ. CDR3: CASSGRDREGTDTQYF. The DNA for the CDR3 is TGCGCCAGCAGCGGTCGGGACAGGGAGGGGACAGATACGCAGTATTTT.

CDR3 in DNA: TGTGCCAGCAGCTCCGACGGTGCAACTAATGAAAAACTGTTTTTT. It codes for CASSSDGATNEKLFF. This rearrangement joins TRBV7-2 to TRBJ1-4; no clear D. The CDR3 has 15 residues. Trimming stripped 4 bases from V and 0 bases from J, with 9 bases between. Per the germline V gene, CDR1 is SGHTA and CDR2 is FQGNSA.

CDR3 DNA sequence: TGCGCCAGCAGCTTGAGATTAGGAGGGGCCAACGTCCTGACTTTC. It codes for CASSLRLGGANVLTF. The rearrangement uses TRBV5-1 and TRBJ2-6; D is uncertain. Trimming removed 1 base at V and 4 bases at J, with 9 bases between. Germline CDR1 reads SGHRS; CDR2 reads YFSETQ. This CDR3 region has 15 residues.

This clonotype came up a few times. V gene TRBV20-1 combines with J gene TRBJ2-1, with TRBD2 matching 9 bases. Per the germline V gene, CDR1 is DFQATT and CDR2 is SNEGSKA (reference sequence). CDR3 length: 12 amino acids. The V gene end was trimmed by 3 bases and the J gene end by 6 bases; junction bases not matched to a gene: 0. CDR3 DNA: TGCAGTGCTAGGACTAGCGGCAATGAGCAGTTCTTC. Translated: CSARTSGNEQFF.

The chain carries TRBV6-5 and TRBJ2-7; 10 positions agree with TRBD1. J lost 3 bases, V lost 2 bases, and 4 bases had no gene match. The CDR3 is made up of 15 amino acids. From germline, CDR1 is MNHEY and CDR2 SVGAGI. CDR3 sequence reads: CASSYGWDRGYEQYF. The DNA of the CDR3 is TGTGCCAGCAGTTACGGGTGGGACAGGGGCTACGAGCAGTACTTC.

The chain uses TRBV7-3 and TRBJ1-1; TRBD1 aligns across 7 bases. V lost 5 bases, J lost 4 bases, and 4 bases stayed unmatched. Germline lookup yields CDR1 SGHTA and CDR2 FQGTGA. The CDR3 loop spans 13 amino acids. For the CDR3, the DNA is TGTGCCAGCAGCCGACAGGGTCCCACTGAAGCTTTCTTT. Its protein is CASSRQGPTEAFF.

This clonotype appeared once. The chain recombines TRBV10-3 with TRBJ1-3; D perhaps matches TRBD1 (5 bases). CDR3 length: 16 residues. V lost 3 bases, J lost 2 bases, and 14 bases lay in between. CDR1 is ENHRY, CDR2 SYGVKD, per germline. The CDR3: CAISDVGAGAGNTIYF. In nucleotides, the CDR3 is TGTGCCATCAGTGACGTCGGGGCGGGAGCTGGAAACACCATATATTTT.

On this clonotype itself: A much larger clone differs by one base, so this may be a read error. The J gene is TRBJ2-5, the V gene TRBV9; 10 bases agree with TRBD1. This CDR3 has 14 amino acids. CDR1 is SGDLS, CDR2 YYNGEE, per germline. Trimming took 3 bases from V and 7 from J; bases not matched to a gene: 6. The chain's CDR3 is CASSGDRGRGTQYF. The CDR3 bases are TGTGCCAGCAGCGGCGACAGGGGGCGGGGGACCCAGTACTTC.

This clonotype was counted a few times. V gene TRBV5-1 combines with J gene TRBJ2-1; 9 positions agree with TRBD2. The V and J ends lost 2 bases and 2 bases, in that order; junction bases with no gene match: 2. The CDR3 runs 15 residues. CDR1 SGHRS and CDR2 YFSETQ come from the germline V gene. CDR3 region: CASSFSGSPYNEQFF. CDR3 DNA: TGCGCCAGCAGCTTTAGCGGGAGCCCCTACAATGAGCAGTTCTTC.